This passage covers 2 T cell receptor beta chains from one sample sequenced in a study of graft-versus-host responses after intestinal transplantation. Measured with immunoSEQ multiplex PCR; TCRdb has only the in-frame clones, and not every one. The data show 7,400 or so clones, with around 29% seen just once and approximately 2.2% held by the top ten. The study plated about 200,000 CFSE-labeled responders with about 200,000 irradiated, violet-dye-labeled stimulators. The specimen was alloreactive CD8+ T cells from a mixed lymphocyte reaction culture, collected before intestinal transplant. Stated subset: CFSE-low proliferating T cells sorted from approximately six-day pre-transplant mixed lymphocyte reaction (GvH or HvG direction). These receptors all come from a human patient who received an intestinal transplant.

This clone qualifies as medium-sized. The V call is TRBV6-5, the J call TRBJ1-2, with 7 bases lining up with TRBD1. Looked up from germline, CDR1 is MNHEY and CDR2 is SVGAGI. The CDR3 has 14 amino acids. V shed 3 bases and J 4 bases; nucleotides not matched to a gene: 5. This CDR3 reads CASSYSGTAYGYTF. In nucleotides, the CDR3 is TGTGCCAGCAGTTATTCCGGGACAGCCTATGGCTACACCTTC.

This clone was seen more than once but under ten times. The rearrangement joins TRBV27 to TRBJ2-7, with D possibly being TRBD1 (6 bases). Germline V gene data show CDR1 as MNHEY and CDR2 as SMNVEV (reference sequence). Trimming stripped 0 bases from V and 3 bases from J, with 9 bases between. This CDR3 region has 14 residues. The CDR3 spells CASSLSGRGYEQYF. The CDR3 DNA follows: TGTGCCAGCAGTTTATCTGGCAGGGGCTACGAGCAGTACTTC.